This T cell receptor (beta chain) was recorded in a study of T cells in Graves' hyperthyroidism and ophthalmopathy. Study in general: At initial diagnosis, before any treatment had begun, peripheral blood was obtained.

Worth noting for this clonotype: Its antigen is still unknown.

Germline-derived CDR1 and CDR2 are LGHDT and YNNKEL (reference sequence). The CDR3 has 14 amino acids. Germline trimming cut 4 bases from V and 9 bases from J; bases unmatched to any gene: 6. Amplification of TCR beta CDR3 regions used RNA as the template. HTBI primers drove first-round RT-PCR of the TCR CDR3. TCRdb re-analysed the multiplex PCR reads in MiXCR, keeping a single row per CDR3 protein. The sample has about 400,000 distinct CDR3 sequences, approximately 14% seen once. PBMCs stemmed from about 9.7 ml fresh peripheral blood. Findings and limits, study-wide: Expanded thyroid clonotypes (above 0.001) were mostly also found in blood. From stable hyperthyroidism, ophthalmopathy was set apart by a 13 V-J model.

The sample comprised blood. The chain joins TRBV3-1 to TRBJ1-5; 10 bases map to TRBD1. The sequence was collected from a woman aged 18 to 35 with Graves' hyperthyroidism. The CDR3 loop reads CASSPRDRGAPQHF. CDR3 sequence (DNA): TGTGCCAGCAGCCCCCGGGACAGGGGTGCGCCCCAGCATTTT. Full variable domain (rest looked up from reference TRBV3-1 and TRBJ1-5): DTAVSQTPKYLVTQMGNDKSIKCEQNLGHDTMYWYKQDSKKFLKIMFSYNNKELIINETVPNRFSPKSPDKAHLNLHINSLELGDSAVYFCASSPRDRGAPQHFGDGTRLSIL.